The clone carrying this T cell receptor (beta chain) came up a few times. The data belong to a study of control samples from healthy donors and cancer patients. Profiled with immunoSEQ multiplex PCR; TCRdb holds only in-frame clones, not every one. The data hold under 75,000 clones, with 65% to 90% observed a single time. This clonotype was sampled from a man aged 35 to 55 in good health. The sequenced sample consisted of blood.

The CDR3 DNA is TGTGCCAGCAGACCCGGGACTAGCGGACAAGAGACCCAGTACTTC. Translating gives CASRPGTSGQETQYF. The rearrangement joins TRBV11-3 to TRBJ2-5; 11 bases are shared with TRBD2. The ends lost 6 bases at V and 2 bases at J; junction bases unmatched: 5. From germline, CDR1 is SGHNT and CDR2 YENEEA. There are 15 residues in the CDR3.